This T cell receptor beta chain was sequenced in a study of blood T cell repertoires in COVID-19. Using immunoSEQ multiplex PCR, the repertoire was profiled, and TCRdb retains in-frame clones only, with some absent. The data show 190,000 or so clones, about 86% seen once. The CDR3 consists of 15 residues. The V and J ends lost 5 bases and 4 bases, in that order; junction bases with no gene match: 10. CDR1 MDHEN and CDR2 SYDVKM come from the germline V gene. Individuals aged 18 to 89 years were recruited from fewer than 30 US areas. Clinical histories supplied by participants themselves formed the basis of cohort assignment.

The specimen was PBMCs or T cells enriched from blood (not recorded which). This sequence was found in a man aged 40-50 years who had recovered from COVID-19. The rearrangement links TRBV28 to TRBJ1-2, with 7 bases aligning to TRBD1. CDR3: CASSNRDRNIYGYTF. The CDR3 region has the DNA TGTGCCAGCAGTAATAGGGACAGAAACATCTATGGCTACACCTTC.